These T cell receptor beta chains were read from a single sample in a study of radiotherapy plus CTLA-4 blockade in lung cancer. Measured with immunoSEQ multiplex PCR; TCRdb has only the in-frame clones, and not every one. The sample includes roughly 80,000 clones, about 78% of them seen just once. The sample in question was peripheral blood, obtained from a patient treated with radiotherapy plus ipilimumab. These receptors originate from a human donor with non-small cell lung cancer who had a partial response to radiotherapy plus ipilimumab. Some clones in this sample may be carry-over from other donors' samples. Each CDR3 is given with its conserved first and last residue. A D gene is named only where the DNA matches it firmly. Only some rows state a clone size, as once, few, many or a class for expanded clones.

TGCGCCAGCAGCTTGGATCCGACAGGGGGGACCCAGTACTTC	CASSLDPTGGTQYF	TRBV5-1	-	TRBD1	TRBJ2-5
TGTGCCAGTAGTTACAGGGGTACCAAAAACATTCAGTACTTC	CASSYRGTKNIQYF	TRBV19	once	TRBD1	TRBJ2-4
TGCAGCGCCGGAGACAGGCAAGAGGCCCAGTACTTC	CSAGDRQEAQYF	TRBV29-1	-	-	TRBJ2-5
TGTGCCAGTAGTCCCGGGACAGGCCCGAGAGAGACCCAGTACTTC	CASSPGTGPRETQYF	TRBV19	once	TRBD1	TRBJ2-5
TGTGCCAGCAGCTTAGTTAGGACTGCCTACGAGCAGTACTTC	CASSLVRTAYEQYF	TRBV7-2	-	-	TRBJ2-7
TGTGCCAGCAGCTTGGCCCACAGGGACACTGAAGCTTTCTTT	CASSLAHRDTEAFF	TRBV5-6	few	-	TRBJ1-1
TGCAGCGTGTCCGGGACAGGTTCAGACTCTGGAAACACCATATATTTT	CSVSGTGSDSGNTIYF	TRBV29-1	-	TRBD1	TRBJ1-3
TGCGCCAGCAGTTGGCGGAACACGAACACCGGGGAGCTGTTTTTT	CASSWRNTNTGELFF	TRBV10-2	-	-	TRBJ2-2
TGTGCCTGGGAACAGGGGGGTGGAAACACCATATATTTT	CAWEQGGGNTIYF	TRBV30	-	TRBD1	TRBJ1-3
TGTGCCAGCAGTCCCGTCCCGACAGGGCGAACTGAAGCTTTCTTT	CASSPVPTGRTEAFF	TRBV6-5	-	TRBD1	TRBJ1-1
TGTGCCAGCAGCTTGTATTCCGGGGTGACCGGGGAGCTGTTTTTT	CASSLYSGVTGELFF	TRBV5-5	-	-	TRBJ2-2
TGTGCCAGCAGCTTACGGTCTAGCGGCTTTCAAGAGACCCAGTACTTC	CASSLRSSGFQETQYF	TRBV7-9	-	TRBD2	TRBJ2-5
TGTGCCAGCAGATTCGAACCGGGGACAGGGGGAGATACGCAGTATTTT	CASRFEPGTGGDTQYF	TRBV28	-	TRBD1	TRBJ2-3
TGTGCCAGCAGTTTAGACAGGGATCGGCAGCCCCAGCATTTT	CASSLDRDRQPQHF	TRBV28	-	TRBD1	TRBJ1-5
TGTGCCATCAGCAGACAGGGTTACAATGAGCAGTTCTTC	CAISRQGYNEQFF	TRBV10-3	-	TRBD1	TRBJ2-1
TGTGCCAGCAGCTTAGGAGCAGGGAATGAAAAACTGTTTTTT	CASSLGAGNEKLFF	TRBV7-9	few	-	TRBJ1-4
TGCGCCAGCAGTGAGAACAGGGAGCATGGCTACACCTTC	CASSENREHGYTF	TRBV10-1	-	-	TRBJ1-2
TGTGCCAGCTCTCCCAGGGCAACAAACACTGAAGCTTTCTTT	CASSPRATNTEAFF	TRBV18	medium-sized	-	TRBJ1-1
TGTGCCAGCACCCGGACAGACATGAACACTGAAGCTTTCTTT	CASTRTDMNTEAFF	TRBV2	-	-	TRBJ1-1
TGTGCCAGCAGCTTATTAGCGGCTCAAGAGACCCAGTACTTC	CASSLLAAQETQYF	TRBV7-9	few	-	TRBJ2-5
TGTGCCAGCAGCCGCGACAGGGTTCAGCCCCAGCATTTT	CASSRDRVQPQHF	TRBV6-5	-	TRBD1	TRBJ1-5
TGTGCCGGCCCCCCCGACGGGAGGGAATGGGGCATTCAGTACTTC	CAGPPDGREWGIQYF	TRBV7-9	-	TRBD2	TRBJ2-4
TGCGCCAGCAGCTTGGCCGCTTCCACAGGTAGTGGCTACACCTTC	CASSLAASTGSGYTF	TRBV5-1	once	-	TRBJ1-2
TGTGCCAGTAGTATAGGAGGCGGGACAGGGGTTTACACTGAAGCTTTCTTT	CASSIGGGTGVYTEAFF	TRBV19	-	TRBD1	TRBJ1-1
TGTGCCAGCAGTGAGAGGGACAGGGGAAGTCCGAATGAGCAGTTCTTC	CASSERDRGSPNEQFF	TRBV6-1	-	TRBD1	TRBJ2-1
TGTGCCAGCAGTCCTCCGGGAGAGGGAACCCAAGAGACCCAGTACTTC	CASSPPGEGTQETQYF	TRBV28	-	-	TRBJ2-5
TGTGCCAGCAGTTTCGTCGGGTCCACTGAAGCTTTCTTT	CASSFVGSTEAFF	TRBV28	few	-	TRBJ1-1
TGCGCCAGCAGCTCTGGCAGGGGTCAAGAGACCCAGTACTTC	CASSSGRGQETQYF	TRBV5-1	few	-	TRBJ2-5
TGTGCCAGCAGCGGAGAGCGGGGGGTTCCCTACGAGCAGTACTTC	CASSGERGVPYEQYF	TRBV2	once	TRBD2	TRBJ2-7
TGCGCCAGCAGTTCACAGGGTGACACAGATACGCAGTATTTT	CASSSQGDTDTQYF	TRBV5-1	-	-	TRBJ2-3
TGTGCCAGCAGCTTTTTCGGGTCCTACGAGCAGTACTTC	CASSFFGSYEQYF	TRBV5-4	-	-	TRBJ2-7
TGTGCCAGCAGCCTCGGGGTAGCGGGGAAAGAGACCCAGTACTTC	CASSLGVAGKETQYF	TRBV4-2	-	TRBD2	TRBJ2-5
TGTGCCAGCATTCCAACGGGGGGGGCTAATTCACCCCTCCACTTT	CASIPTGGANSPLHF	TRBV28	once	-	TRBJ1-6